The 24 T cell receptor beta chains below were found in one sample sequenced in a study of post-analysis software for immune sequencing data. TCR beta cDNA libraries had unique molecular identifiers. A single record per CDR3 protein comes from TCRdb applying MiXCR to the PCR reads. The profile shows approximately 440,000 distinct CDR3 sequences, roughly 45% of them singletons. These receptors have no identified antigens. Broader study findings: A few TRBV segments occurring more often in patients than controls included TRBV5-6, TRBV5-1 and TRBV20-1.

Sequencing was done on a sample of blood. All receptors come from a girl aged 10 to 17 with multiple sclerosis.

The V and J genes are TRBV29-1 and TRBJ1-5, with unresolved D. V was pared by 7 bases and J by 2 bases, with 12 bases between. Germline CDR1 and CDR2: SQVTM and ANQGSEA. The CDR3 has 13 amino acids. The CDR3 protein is CSAVGGGNQPQHF. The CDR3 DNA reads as TGCAGCGCTGTAGGAGGAGGCAATCAGCCCCAGCATTTT.

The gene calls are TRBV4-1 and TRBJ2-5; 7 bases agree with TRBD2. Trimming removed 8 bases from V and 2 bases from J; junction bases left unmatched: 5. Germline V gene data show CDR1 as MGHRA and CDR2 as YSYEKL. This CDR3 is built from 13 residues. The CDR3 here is CASGLAEQETQYF. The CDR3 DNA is TGCGCCAGCGGGCTAGCGGAACAAGAGACCCAGTACTTC.

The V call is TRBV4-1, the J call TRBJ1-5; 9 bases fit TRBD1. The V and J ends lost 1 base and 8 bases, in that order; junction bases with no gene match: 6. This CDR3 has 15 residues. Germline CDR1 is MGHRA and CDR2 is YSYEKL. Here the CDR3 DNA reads TGCGCCAGCAGCCAAGGAGGGACAGGGCAAAAGCCCCAGCATTTT. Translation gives CASSQGGTGQKPQHF.

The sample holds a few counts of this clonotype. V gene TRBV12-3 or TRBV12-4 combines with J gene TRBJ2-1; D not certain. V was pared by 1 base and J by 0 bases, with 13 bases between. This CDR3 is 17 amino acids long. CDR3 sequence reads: CASSLVRLDSSYNEQFF. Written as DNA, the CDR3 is TGTGCCAGCAGTTTAGTTCGTCTCGATTCCTCCTACAATGAGCAGTTCTTC.

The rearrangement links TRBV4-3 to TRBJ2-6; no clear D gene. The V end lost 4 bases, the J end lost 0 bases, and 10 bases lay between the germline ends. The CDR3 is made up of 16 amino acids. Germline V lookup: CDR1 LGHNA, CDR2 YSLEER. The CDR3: CASSPQALSGANVLTF. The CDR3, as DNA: TGCGCCAGCAGCCCCCAGGCCCTCTCTGGGGCCAACGTCCTGACTTTC.

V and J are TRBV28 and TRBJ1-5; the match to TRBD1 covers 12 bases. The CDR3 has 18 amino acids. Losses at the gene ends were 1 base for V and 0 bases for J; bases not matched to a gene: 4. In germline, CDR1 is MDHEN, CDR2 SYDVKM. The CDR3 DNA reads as TGTGCCAGCAGTTTATTCGGGACAGGGGGCACTAGCAATCAGCCCCAGCATTTT. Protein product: CASSLFGTGGTSNQPQHF.

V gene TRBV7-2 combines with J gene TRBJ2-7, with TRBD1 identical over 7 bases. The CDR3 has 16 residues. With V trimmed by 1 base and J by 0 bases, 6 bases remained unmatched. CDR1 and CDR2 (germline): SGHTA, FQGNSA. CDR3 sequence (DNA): TGTGCCAGCAGCTTAGAAGGTCGGGACAGCTCCTACGAGCAGTACTTC. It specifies CASSLEGRDSSYEQYF.

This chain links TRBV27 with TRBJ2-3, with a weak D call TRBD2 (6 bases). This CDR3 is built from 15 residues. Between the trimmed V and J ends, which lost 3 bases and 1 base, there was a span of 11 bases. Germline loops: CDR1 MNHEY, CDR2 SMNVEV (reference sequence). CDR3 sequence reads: CASSFGSSGTDTQYF. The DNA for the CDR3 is TGTGCCAGCAGTTTCGGGAGTAGCGGCACAGATACGCAGTATTTT.

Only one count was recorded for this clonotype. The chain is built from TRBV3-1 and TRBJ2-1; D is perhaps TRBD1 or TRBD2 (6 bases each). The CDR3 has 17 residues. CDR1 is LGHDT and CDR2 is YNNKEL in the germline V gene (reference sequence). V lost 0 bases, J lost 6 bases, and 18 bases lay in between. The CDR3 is CASSQDGLGGTGNEQFF. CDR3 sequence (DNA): TGTGCCAGCAGCCAAGATGGTTTAGGGGGGACCGGCAATGAGCAGTTCTTC.

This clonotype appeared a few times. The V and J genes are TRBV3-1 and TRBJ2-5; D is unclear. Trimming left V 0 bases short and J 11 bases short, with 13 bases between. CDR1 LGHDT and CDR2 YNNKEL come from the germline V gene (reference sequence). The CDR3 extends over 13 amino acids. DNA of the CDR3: TGTGCCAGCAGCCAAGATCTGGGCAGAAAGCAGTACTTC. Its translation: CASSQDLGRKQYF.

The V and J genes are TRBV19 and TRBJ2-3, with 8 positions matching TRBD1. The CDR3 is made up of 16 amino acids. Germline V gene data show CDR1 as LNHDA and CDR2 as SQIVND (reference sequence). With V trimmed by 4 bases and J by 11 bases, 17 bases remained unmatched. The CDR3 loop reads CASSNRQGSTRLRQYF. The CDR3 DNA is TGTGCCAGTAGTAACCGACAGGGGTCCACGAGGTTGAGGCAGTATTTT.

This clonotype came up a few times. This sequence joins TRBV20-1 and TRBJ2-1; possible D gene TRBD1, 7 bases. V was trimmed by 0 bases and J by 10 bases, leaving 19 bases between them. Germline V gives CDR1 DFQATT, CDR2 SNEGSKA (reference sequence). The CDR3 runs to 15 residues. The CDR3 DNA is TGCAGTGCTAGAGATGCGGGACCAGGGGGAGCGGAGCAGTTCTTC. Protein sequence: CSARDAGPGGAEQFF.

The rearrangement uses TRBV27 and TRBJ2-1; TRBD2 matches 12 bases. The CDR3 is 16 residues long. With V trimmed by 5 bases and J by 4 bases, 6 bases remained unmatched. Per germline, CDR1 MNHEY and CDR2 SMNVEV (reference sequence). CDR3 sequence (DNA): TGTGCCAGCAGTCCCCGGACTAGCGGGGCTTACAATGAGCAGTTCTTC. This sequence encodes CASSPRTSGAYNEQFF.

The CDR3 nucleotides read TGCAGTGCTAGAGCAGGGACAGGCGGCACCGGGGAGCTGTTTTTT. Encoded protein: CSARAGTGGTGELFF. The V call is TRBV20-1, the J call TRBJ2-2; TRBD1 matches 8 bases. The junction had 5 bases not matched to a gene; V was cut back by 1 base and J by 4 bases. Germline V gene lookup returns CDR1 DFQATT and CDR2 SNEGSKA (reference sequence). The CDR3 totals 15 residues.

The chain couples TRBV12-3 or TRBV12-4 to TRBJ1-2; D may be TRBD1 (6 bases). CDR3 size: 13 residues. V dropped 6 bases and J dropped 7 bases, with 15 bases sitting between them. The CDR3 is CASRSRGITGYTF. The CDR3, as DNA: TGTGCCAGCAGGTCCAGGGGTATAACTGGCTACACCTTC.

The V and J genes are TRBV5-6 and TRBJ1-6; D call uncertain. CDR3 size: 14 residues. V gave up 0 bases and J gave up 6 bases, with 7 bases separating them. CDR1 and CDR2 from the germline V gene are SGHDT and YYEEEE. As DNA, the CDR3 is TGTGCCAGCAGCTTGGGACGGATTAATTCACCCCTCCACTTT. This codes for CASSLGRINSPLHF.

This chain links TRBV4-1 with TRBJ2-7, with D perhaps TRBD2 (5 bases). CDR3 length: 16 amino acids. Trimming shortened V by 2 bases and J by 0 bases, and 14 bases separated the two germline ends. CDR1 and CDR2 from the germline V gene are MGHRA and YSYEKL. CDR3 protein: CASSQSGRAYSYEQYF. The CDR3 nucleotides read TGCGCCAGCAGCCAAAGCGGAAGGGCGTACTCCTACGAGCAGTACTTC.

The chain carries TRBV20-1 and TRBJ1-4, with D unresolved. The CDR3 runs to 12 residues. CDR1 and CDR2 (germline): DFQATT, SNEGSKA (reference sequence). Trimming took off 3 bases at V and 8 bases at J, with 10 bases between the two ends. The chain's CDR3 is CSASGIREKLFF. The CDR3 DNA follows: TGCAGTGCTAGCGGTATCAGGGAAAAACTGTTTTTT.

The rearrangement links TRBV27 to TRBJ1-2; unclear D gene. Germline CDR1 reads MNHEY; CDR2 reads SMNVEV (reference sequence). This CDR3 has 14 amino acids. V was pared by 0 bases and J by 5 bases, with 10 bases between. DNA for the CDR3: TGTGCCAGCAGTTTATCGGGCGCCGGTTATGGCTACACCTTC. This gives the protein CASSLSGAGYGYTF.

CDR3 bases: TGTGCCAGCTCCTGGGGCGGAGGCCTTTACAATGAGCAGTTCTTC. Its protein is CASSWGGGLYNEQFF. The chain recombines TRBV27 with TRBJ2-1; the D gene could be TRBD1 or TRBD2 (5 bases each). CDR1 is MNHEY and CDR2 is SMNVEV in the germline V gene (reference sequence). V gave up 8 bases and J gave up 4 bases, with 18 bases separating them. The CDR3 has 15 amino acids.

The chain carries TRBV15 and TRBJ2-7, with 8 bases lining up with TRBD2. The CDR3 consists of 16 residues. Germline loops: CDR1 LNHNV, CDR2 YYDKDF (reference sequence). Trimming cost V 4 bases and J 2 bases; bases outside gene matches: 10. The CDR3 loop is CATSTRQTSVPYEQYF. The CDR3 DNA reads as TGTGCCACCAGCACGCGTCAGACTAGCGTGCCCTACGAGCAGTACTTC.

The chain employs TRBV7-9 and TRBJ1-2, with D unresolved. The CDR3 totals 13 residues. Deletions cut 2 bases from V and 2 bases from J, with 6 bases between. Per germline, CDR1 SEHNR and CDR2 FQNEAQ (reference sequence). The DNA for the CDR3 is TGTGCCAGCAGCTTATCCATGAACTATGGCTACACCTTC. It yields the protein CASSLSMNYGYTF.

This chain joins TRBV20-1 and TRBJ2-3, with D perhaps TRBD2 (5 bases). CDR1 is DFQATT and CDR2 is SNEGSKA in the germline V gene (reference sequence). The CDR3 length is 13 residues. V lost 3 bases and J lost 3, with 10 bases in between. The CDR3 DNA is TGCAGTGCTAGCGGGATGGGTACAGATACGCAGTATTTT. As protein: CSASGMGTDTQYF.

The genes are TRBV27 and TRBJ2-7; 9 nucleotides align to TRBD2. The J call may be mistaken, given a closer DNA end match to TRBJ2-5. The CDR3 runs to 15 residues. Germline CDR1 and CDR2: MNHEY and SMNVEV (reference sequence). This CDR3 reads CASSSPSGNQETQYF. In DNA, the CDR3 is TGTGCCAGCAGTTCCCCTAGCGGGAATCAAGAGACCCAGTACTTC.